This passage covers 10 T cell receptor beta chains from one sample sequenced in a study of response to subunit inactivated influenza vaccine. TCRdb re-analysed the RT-PCR reads in MiXCR, keeping a single row per CDR3 protein. The table records about 610,000 distinct CDR3 sequences, approximately 15% of them present only once. Sequencing was performed on PBMCs from blood, taken roughly 13 days after vaccination. The receptors derive from a man aged 50 or older who received an inactivated influenza vaccine.

The J gene is TRBJ2-1, the V gene TRBV19, with D maybe TRBD1 (6 bases). The CDR3 runs 12 residues. Germline V gene sequence: CDR1 LNHDA, CDR2 SQIVND (reference sequence). V was trimmed by 6 bases and J by 7 bases, leaving 10 bases between them. Here the CDR3 reads CASRAQGNEQFF. The DNA for the CDR3 is TGTGCCAGTAGAGCTCAGGGGAATGAGCAGTTCTTC.

This clonotype showed up just a few times. The chain carries TRBV6-2 or TRBV6-3 and TRBJ2-7, with D possibly TRBD1 on 5 matching bases. The CDR3 has 13 residues. V was shortened by 6 bases and J by 4 bases, with 13 bases between the two germline ends. Per the germline V gene, CDR1 is MNHEY and CDR2 is SVGEGT. The CDR3 DNA is TGTGCCAGCAGAGGGATACAGGTTTACGAGCAGTACTTC. This codes for CASRGIQVYEQYF.

This clonotype was counted only a few times. V usage is TRBV5-1 and J usage is TRBJ2-3; weak D call: TRBD1 (6 bases). Germline V CDR1 and CDR2: SGHRS, YFSETQ. The CDR3 is 15 amino acids. V dropped 2 bases and J dropped 2 bases, with 12 bases sitting between them. CDR3 protein: CASSLGGVVTDTQYF. CDR3 in DNA: TGCGCCAGCAGCTTAGGGGGAGTCGTCACAGATACGCAGTATTTT.

This clonotype was detected only a few times. The gene calls are TRBV2 and TRBJ1-5; 9 bases map to TRBD1. After removal of 6 bases from V and 6 bases from J, the junction contained 9 bases not matched to a gene. In germline, CDR1 is SNHLY, CDR2 FYNNEI. This CDR3 is 15 amino acids long. CDR3 nucleotide sequence: TGTGCCAGCAGCGCACAGGGGGCTTCAAGTCAGCCCCAGCATTTT. This sequence encodes CASSAQGASSQPQHF.

The genes are TRBV7-8 and TRBJ2-1; perhaps TRBD2 as D (5 bases). CDR1 and CDR2 from the germline V gene are SGHVS and FQNEAQ. The CDR3 has 14 residues. V lost 1 base and J 3 bases, leaving 7 bases between the germline ends. The CDR3 protein is CASSLGSDYNEQFF. In DNA form, the CDR3 reads TGTGCCAGCAGCTTAGGTAGCGACTACAATGAGCAGTTCTTC.

The genes are TRBV24-1 and TRBJ2-1; TRBD2 is a possible D gene (7 bases). V lost 1 base and J lost 5, with 11 bases in between. CDR3 length: 15 amino acids. Germline assignment: CDR1 KGHDR and CDR2 SFDVKD. CDR3 amino acids: CATSDFRGANNEQFF. The DNA for the CDR3 is TGTGCCACCAGTGATTTTCGGGGGGCTAACAATGAGCAGTTCTTC.

In this sample, this clonotype turned up many times. This chain joins TRBV7-8 and TRBJ1-2; tentative D call: TRBD1 (5 bases). The CDR3 loop spans 14 amino acids. V was clipped by 3 bases and J by 4 bases, with 12 bases between them. Germline CDR1 and CDR2: SGHVS and FQNEAQ. The CDR3 here is CASSLGTGPYGYTF. For the CDR3, the DNA is TGTGCCAGCAGCTTGGGGACGGGCCCCTATGGCTACACCTTC.

The sample holds a few counts of this clonotype. The V gene is TRBV27, the J gene TRBJ1-2, with 10 bases aligning to TRBD1. The CDR3 extends over 16 amino acids. J lost 7 bases, V lost 3 bases, and 11 bases had no gene match. In germline, CDR1 is MNHEY, CDR2 SMNVEV (reference sequence). In DNA form, the CDR3 reads TGTGCCAGCAGTTTCGATGGGACAGGGGCACTTAGTGGCTACACCTTC. This gives the protein CASSFDGTGALSGYTF.

The table lists this clonotype with a few counts. V is TRBV18 and J is TRBJ1-1; D gene unclear. CDR3 length: 16 residues. V lost 3 bases to trimming and J lost 3 bases, with 17 bases between them. CDR1 KGHSH and CDR2 LQKENI come from the germline V gene. CDR3 region: CASSPREQTGHTEAFF. The CDR3 DNA sequence: TGTGCCAGCTCACCCAGAGAGCAGACTGGGCACACTGAAGCTTTCTTT.

The V and J genes are TRBV6-2 or TRBV6-3 and TRBJ2-6; D gene ambiguous. CDR1 MNHEY and CDR2 SVGEGT come from the germline V gene. The ends were cut back, 6 bases at V and 0 bases at J, with 12 bases in the middle. The CDR3 sequence is 16 residues long. CDR3 bases: TGTGCCAGCAGCCCCGGGTTGAGCTCTGGGGCCAACGTCCTGACTTTC. Its protein is CASSPGLSSGANVLTF.